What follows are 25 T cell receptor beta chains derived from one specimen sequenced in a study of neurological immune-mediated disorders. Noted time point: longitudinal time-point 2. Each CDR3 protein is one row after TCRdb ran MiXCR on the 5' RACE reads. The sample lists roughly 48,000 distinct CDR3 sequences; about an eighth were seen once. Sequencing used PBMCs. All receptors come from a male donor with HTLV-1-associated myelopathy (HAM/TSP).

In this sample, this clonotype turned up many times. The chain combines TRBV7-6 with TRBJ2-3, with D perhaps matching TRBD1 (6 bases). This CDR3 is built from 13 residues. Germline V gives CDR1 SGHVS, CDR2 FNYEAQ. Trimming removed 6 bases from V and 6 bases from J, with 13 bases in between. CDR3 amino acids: CASRLTGADTQYF. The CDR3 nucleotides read TGTGCCAGCAGACTGACAGGTGCGGATACGCAGTATTTT.

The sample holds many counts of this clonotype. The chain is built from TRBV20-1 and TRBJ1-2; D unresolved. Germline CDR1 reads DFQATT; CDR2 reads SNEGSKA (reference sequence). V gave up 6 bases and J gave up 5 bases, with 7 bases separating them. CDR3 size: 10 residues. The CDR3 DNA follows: TGCAGTGCCCTAACATATGGCTACACCTTC. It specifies CSALTYGYTF.

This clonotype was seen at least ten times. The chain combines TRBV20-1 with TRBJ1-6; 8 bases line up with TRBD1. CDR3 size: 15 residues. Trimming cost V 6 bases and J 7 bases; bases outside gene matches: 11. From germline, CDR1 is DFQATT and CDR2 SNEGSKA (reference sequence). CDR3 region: CSAKPRTGRNSPLHF. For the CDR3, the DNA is TGCAGTGCAAAGCCTAGGACAGGGAGGAATTCACCCCTCCACTTT.

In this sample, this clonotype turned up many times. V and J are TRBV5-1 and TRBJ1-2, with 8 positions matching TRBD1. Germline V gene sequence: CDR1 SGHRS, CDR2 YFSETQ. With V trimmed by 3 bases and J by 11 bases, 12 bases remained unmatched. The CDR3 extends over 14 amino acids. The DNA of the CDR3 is TGCGCCAGCAGCTCTGGGACAGGACGGGGGTGGTACACCTTC. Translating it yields CASSSGTGRGWYTF.

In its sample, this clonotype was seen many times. The CDR3 is CASSVDHSNTGELFF. The CDR3 DNA reads as TGTGCCAGCAGCGTAGATCACAGTAACACCGGGGAGCTGTTTTTT. This sequence joins TRBV9 and TRBJ2-2; D not resolved. The CDR3 has 15 amino acids. Trimming removed 0 bases at V and 2 bases at J, with 8 bases between. The germline V gene has CDR1 SGDLS and CDR2 YYNGEE.

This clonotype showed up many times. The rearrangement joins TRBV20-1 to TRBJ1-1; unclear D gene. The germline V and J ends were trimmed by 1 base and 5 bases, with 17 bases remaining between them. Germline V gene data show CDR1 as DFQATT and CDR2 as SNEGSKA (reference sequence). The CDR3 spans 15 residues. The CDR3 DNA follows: TGCAGTGCTAGAGTAGGACCCGCGTTTAGTACTGAAGCTTTCTTT. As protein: CSARVGPAFSTEAFF.

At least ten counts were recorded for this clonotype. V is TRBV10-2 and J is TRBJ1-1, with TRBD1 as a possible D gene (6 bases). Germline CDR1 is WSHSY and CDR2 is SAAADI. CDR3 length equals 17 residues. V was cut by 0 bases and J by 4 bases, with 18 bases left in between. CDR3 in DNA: TGCGCCAGCAGTGAGTCGGGGTGGTCAGGGGTATTCACTGAAGCTTTCTTT. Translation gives CASSESGWSGVFTEAFF.

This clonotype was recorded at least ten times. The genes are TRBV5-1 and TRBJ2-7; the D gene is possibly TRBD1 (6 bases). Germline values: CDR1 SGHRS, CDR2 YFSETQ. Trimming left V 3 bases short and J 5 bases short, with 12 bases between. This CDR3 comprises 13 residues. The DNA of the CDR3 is TGCGCCAGCAGCTCCGGGACATCCAACGAGCAGTACTTC. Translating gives CASSSGTSNEQYF.

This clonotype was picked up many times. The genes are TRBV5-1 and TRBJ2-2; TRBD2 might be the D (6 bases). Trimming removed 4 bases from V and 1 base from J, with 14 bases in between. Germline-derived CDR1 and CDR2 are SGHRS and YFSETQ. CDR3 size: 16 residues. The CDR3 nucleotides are TGCGCCAGCAGCCCGGCCGGGACTCAGAACACCGGGGAGCTGTTTTTT. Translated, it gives CASSPAGTQNTGELFF. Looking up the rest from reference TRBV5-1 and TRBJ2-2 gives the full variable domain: KAGVTQTPRYLIKTRGQQVTLSCSPISGHRSVSWYQQTPGQGLQFLFEYFSETQRNKGNFPGRFSGRQFSNSRSEMNVSTLELGDSALYLCASSPAGTQNTGELFFGEGSRLTVL.

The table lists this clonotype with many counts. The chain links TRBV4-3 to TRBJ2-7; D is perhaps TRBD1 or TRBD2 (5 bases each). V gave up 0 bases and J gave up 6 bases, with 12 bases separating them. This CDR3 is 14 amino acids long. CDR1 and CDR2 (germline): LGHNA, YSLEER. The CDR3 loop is CASSQDWKGSEQYF. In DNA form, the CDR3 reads TGCGCCAGCAGCCAAGATTGGAAGGGGAGCGAGCAGTACTTC.

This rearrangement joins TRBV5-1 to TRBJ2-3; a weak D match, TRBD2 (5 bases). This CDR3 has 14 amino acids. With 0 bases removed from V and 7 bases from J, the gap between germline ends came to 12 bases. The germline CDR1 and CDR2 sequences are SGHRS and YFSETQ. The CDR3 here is CASSLVGLANTQYF. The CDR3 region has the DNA TGCGCCAGCAGCTTGGTAGGCCTAGCAAATACGCAGTATTTT.

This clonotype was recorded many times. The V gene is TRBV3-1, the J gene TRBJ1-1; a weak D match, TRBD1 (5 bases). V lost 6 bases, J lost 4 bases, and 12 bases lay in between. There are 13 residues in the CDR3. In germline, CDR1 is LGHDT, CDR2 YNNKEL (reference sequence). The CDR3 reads CASSTTGFTEAFF. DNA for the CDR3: TGTGCCAGCAGTACCACAGGTTTCACTGAAGCTTTCTTT.

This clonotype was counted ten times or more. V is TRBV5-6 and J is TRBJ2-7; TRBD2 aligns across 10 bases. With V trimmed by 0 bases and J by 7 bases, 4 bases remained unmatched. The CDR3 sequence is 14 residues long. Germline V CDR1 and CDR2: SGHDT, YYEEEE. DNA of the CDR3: TGTGCCAGCAGCTTGGTTCTAGCGGGGGAAGAGCAGTACTTC. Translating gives CASSLVLAGEEQYF.

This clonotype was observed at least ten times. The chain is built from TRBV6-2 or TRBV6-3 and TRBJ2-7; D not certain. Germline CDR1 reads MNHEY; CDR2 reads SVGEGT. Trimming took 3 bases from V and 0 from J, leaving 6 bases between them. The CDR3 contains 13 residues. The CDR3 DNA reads TGTGCCAGCAGTTATAGCCGCTCCTACGAGCAGTACTTC. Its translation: CASSYSRSYEQYF.

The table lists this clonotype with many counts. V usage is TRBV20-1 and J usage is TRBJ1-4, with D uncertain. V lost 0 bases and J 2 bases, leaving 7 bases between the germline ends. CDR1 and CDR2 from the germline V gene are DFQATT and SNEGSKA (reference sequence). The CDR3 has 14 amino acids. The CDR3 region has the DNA TGCAGTGCTAGAGATGCGGGTACTAATGAAAAACTGTTTTTT. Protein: CSARDAGTNEKLFF.

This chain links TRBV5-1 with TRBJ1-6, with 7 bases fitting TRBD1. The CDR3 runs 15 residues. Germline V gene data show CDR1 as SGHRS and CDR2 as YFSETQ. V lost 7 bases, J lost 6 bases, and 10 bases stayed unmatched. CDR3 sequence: CASQGGQPTNSPLHF. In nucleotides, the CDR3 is TGCGCCAGCCAAGGGGGACAGCCGACTAATTCACCCCTCCACTTT. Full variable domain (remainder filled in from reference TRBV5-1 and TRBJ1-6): KAGVTQTPRYLIKTRGQQVTLSCSPISGHRSVSWYQQTPGQGLQFLFEYFSETQRNKGNFPGRFSGRQFSNSRSEMNVSTLELGDSALYLCASQGGQPTNSPLHFGNGTRLTVT.

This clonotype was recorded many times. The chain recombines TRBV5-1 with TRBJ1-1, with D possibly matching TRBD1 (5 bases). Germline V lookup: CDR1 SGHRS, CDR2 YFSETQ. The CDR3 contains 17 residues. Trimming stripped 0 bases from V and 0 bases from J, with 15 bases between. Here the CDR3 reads CASSLVVGVPMNTEAFF. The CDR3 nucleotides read TGCGCCAGCAGCTTGGTTGTGGGGGTTCCAATGAACACTGAAGCTTTCTTT.

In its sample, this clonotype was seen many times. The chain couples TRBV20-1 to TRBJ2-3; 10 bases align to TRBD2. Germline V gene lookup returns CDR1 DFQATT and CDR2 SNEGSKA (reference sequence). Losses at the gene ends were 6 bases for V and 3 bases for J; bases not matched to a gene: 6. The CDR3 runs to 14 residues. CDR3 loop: CSAPTSGATDTQYF. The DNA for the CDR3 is TGCAGTGCCCCCACTAGCGGGGCTACAGATACGCAGTATTTT.

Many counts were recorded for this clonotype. CDR3 protein: CSARDRQVSYEQYF. Written as DNA, the CDR3 is TGCAGTGCTAGAGATCGCCAGGTGAGCTACGAGCAGTACTTC. The rearrangement joins TRBV20-1 to TRBJ2-7; D is uncertain. V lost 0 bases and J 3 bases, leaving 12 bases between the germline ends. The germline V gene encodes CDR1 DFQATT and CDR2 SNEGSKA (reference sequence). The CDR3 contains 14 residues.

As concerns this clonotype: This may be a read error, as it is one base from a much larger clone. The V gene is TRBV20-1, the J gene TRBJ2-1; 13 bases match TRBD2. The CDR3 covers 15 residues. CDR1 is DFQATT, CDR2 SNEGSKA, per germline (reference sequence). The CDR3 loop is CSSRVRLAGGNEQFF. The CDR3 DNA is TGCAGTTCTAGAGTTAGACTAGCGGGGGGCAATGAGCAGTTCTTC.

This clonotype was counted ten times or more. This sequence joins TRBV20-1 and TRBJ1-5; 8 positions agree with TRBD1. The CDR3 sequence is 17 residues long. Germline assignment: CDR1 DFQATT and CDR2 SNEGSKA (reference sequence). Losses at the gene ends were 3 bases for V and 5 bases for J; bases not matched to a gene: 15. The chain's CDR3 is CSARRSRTGNRHQPQHF. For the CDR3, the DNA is TGCAGTGCTAGGCGATCCAGGACAGGGAATAGGCATCAGCCCCAGCATTTT.

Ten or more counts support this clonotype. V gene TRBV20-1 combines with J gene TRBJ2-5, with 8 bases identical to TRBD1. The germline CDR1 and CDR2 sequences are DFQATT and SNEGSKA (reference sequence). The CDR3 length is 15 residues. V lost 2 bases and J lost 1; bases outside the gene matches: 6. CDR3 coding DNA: TGCAGTGCTAGACCGCCTCAGGGGGCCCAAGAGACCCAGTACTTC. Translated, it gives CSARPPQGAQETQYF.

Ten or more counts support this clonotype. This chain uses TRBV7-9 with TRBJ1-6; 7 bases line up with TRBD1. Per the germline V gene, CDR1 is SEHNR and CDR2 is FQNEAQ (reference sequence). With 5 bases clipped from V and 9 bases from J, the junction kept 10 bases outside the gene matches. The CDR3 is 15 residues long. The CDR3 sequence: CASSQTRDRPSPLHF. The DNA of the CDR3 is TGTGCCAGCAGCCAAACAAGGGACAGACCTTCACCCCTCCACTTT. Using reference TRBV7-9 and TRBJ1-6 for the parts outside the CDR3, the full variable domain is DTGVSQNPRHKITKRGQNVTFRCDPISEHNRLYWYRQTLGQGPEFLTYFQNEAQLEKSRLLSDRFSAERPKGSFSTLEIQRTEQGDSAMYLCASSQTRDRPSPLHFGNGTRLTVT.

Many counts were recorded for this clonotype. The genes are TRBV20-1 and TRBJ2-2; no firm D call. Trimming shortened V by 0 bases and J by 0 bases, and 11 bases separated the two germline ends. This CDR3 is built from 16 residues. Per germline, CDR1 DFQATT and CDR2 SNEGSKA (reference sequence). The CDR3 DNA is TGCAGTGCTAGAGATCTATTACACCCGAACACCGGGGAGCTGTTTTTT. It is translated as CSARDLLHPNTGELFF.

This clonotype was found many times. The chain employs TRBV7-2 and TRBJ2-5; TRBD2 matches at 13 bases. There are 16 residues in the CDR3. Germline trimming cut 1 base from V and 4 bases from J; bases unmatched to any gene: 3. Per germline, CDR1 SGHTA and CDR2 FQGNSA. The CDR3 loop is CASSLGTSGGVETQYF. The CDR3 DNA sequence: TGTGCCAGCAGCTTAGGGACTAGCGGGGGTGTAGAGACCCAGTACTTC.